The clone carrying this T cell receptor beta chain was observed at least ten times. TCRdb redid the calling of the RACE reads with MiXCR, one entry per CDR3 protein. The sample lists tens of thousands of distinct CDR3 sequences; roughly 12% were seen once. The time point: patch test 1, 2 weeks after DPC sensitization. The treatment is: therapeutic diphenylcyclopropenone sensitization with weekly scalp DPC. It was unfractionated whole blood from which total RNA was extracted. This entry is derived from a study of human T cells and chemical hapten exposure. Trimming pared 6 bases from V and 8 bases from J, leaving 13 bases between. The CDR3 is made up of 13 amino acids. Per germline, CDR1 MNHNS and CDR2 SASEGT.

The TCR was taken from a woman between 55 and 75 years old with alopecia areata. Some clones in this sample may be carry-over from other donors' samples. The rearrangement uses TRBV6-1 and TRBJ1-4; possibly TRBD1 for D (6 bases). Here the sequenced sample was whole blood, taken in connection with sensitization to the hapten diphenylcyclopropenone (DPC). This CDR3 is CASRGAGEEKLFF. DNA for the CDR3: TGTGCCAGCAGGGGGGCAGGGGAAGAAAAACTGTTTTTT.